This note documents a single T cell receptor beta chain sequence. This sample stems from a study of blood T cell repertoires in COVID-19. Study-level information: COVID-19 samples from acute and convalescent phases originated in the United States, Italy and Spain. The cDNA or gDNA used as material had been derived from T cells, B-cell-depleted T cells, or PBMCs.

Using immunoSEQ multiplex PCR, the repertoire was profiled, and TCRdb retains in-frame clones only, with some absent. The repertoire has 200,000 or so clones, 70% to 90% of them found once; the top ten carry roughly 6.2%. Deletions cut 5 bases from V and 4 bases from J, with 14 bases between. Germline V gene data show CDR1 as SGHTA and CDR2 as FQGNSA. The CDR3 contains 14 residues. The chain employs TRBV7-2 and TRBJ1-2; D is unresolved. The source is a woman aged 40 to 55 who had recovered from COVID-19. Sequenced sample: peripheral blood. CDR3 DNA: TGTGCCAGCAGCCCCTCTCGGGGAGCCTATGGCTACACCTTC. It encodes CASSPSRGAYGYTF.